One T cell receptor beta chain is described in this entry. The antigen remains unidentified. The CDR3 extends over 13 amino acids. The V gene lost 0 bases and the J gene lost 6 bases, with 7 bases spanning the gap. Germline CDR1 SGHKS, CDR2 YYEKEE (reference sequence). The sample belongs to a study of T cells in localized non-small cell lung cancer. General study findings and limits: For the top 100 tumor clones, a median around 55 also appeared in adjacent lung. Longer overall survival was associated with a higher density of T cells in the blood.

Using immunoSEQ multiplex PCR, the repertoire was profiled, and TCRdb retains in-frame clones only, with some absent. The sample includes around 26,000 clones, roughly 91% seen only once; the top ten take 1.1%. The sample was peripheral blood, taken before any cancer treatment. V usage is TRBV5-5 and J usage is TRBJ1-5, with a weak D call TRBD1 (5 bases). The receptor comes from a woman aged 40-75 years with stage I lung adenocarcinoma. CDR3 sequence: CASSLGGIQPQHF. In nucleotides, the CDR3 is TGTGCCAGCAGCTTGGGGGGGATTCAGCCCCAGCATTTT.